This TCR beta chain was documented in a study of blood T cell repertoires in COVID-19. Whole-study context: Samples of COVID-19 (acute and convalescent) were obtained from the United States, Italy and Spain. The analysed material was cDNA or gDNA that came from T cells, B-cell-depleted T cells, or PBMCs.

Per the original data handling: Estimation of nucleated cell counts relied on the amplification of reference gene primers. Clones were sequenced by immunoSEQ multiplex PCR, and TCRdb holds only the in-frame ones, with some missing. Clone size and the V and J calls come from that table; the DNA yielded D and trimming. This table has around 43,000 clones, roughly 88% appearing once. The germline V gene encodes CDR1 SGHRS and CDR2 YFSETQ. V lost 4 bases to trimming and J lost 0 bases; unmatched junction nucleotides: 6. The CDR3 is made up of 18 amino acids. The TCR sequence derives from a woman at least 80 years old with acute or convalescent COVID-19. This rearrangement joins TRBV5-1 to TRBJ2-3; the match to TRBD2 covers 15 bases. The sequencing input was peripheral blood. Written as DNA, the CDR3 is TGCGCCAGCAGCATGGGGACTAGCGGGAGGACCAGCACAGATACGCAGTATTTT. Translation: CASSMGTSGRTSTDTQYF.